Detailed here is one T cell receptor beta chain. This record comes from a study of OX40 agonist ivuxolimab in advanced cancers. Trimming removed 6 bases from V and 5 bases from J, with 11 bases in between. Germline CDR1 and CDR2: SNHLY and FYNNEI. The CDR3 is 14 amino acids. Using immunoSEQ multiplex PCR, the repertoire was profiled, and TCRdb retains in-frame clones only, with some absent. Of about 76,000 clones in the sample, about 82% were seen once. The clonotype comes from an adult with an advanced solid tumor such as melanoma, head and neck, liver or kidney cancer. The gene calls are TRBV2 and TRBJ1-6; D not resolved. The material was CD4+ or CD8+ T cells sorted from blood, obtained in a trial of the OX40 agonist ivuxolimab. The CDR3: CASRLTVNNSPLHF. CDR3 nucleotide sequence: TGTGCCAGCAGGCTCACCGTAAATAATTCACCCCTCCACTTT.